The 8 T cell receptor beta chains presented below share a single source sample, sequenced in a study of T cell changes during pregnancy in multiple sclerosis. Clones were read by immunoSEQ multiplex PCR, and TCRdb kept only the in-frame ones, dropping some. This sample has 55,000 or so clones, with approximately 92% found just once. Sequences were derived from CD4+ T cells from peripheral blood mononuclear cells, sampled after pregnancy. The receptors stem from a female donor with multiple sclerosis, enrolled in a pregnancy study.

The CDR3 DNA reads TGTGCCAGTAGTGCTATTGGGAACACTGAAGCTTTCTTT. It codes for CASSAIGNTEAFF. The chain employs TRBV19 and TRBJ1-1; no firm D call. Germline V gene sequence: CDR1 LNHDA, CDR2 SQIVND (reference sequence). V gave up 5 bases and J gave up 1 base, with 8 bases separating them. The CDR3 covers 13 residues.

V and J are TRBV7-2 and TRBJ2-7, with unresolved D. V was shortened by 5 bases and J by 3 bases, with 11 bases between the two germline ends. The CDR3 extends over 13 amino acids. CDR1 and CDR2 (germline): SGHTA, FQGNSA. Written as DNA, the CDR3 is TGTGCCAGCAGCCCCCGAGTTCTCTACGAGCAGTACTTC. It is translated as CASSPRVLYEQYF.

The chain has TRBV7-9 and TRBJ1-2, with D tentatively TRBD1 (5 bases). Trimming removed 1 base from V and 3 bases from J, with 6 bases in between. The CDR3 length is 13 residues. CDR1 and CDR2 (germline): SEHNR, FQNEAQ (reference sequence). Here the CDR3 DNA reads TGTGCCAGCAGCTTAGTAGGGGACTATGGCTACACCTTC. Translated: CASSLVGDYGYTF.

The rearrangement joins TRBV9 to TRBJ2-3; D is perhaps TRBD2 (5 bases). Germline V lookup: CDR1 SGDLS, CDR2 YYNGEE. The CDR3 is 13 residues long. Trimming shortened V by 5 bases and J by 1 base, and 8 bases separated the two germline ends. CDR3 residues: CASREAGTDTQYF. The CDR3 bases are TGTGCCAGCAGGGAGGCTGGCACAGATACGCAGTATTTT.

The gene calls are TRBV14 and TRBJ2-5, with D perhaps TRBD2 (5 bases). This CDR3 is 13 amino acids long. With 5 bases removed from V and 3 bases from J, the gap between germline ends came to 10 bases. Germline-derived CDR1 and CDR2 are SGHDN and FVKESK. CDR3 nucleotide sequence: TGTGCCAGCAGCTATAGAGCGGAAGAGACCCAGTACTTC. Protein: CASSYRAEETQYF.

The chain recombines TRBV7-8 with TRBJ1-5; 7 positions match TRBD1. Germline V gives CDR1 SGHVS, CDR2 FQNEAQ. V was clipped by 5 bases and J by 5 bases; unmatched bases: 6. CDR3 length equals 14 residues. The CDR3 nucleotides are TGTGCCAGCAGCCGCCCTGACAGGGATCAGCCCCAGCATTTT. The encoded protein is CASSRPDRDQPQHF.

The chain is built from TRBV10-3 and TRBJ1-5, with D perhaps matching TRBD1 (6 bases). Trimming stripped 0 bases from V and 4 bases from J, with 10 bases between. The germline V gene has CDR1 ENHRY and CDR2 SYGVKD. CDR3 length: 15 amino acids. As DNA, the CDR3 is TGTGCCATCAGTGAGTCCCGGACAGCAAATCAGCCCCAGCATTTT. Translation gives CAISESRTANQPQHF.

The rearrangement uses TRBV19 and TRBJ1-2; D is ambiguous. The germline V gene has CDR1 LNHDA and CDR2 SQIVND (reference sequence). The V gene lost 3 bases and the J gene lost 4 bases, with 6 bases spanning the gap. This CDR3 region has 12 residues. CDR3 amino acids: CASSIPGYGYTF. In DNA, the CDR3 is TGTGCCAGTAGTATTCCCGGCTATGGCTACACCTTC.